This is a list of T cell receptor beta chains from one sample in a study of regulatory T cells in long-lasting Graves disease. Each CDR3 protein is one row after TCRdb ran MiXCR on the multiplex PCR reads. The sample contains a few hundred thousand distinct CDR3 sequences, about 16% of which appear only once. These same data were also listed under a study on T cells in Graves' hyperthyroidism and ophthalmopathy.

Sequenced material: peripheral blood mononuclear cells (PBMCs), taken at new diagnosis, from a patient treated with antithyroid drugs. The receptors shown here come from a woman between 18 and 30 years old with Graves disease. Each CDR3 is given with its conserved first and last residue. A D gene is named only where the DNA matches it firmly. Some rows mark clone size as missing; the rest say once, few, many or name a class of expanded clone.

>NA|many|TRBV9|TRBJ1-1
TGTGCCAGCAGCGTCGGGGAGGTTCACACTGAAGCTTTCTTT
CASSVGEVHTEAFF
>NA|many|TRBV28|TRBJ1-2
TGTGCCAGCAAAAAAGCGGACAAATATGGCTACACCTTC
CASKKADKYGYTF
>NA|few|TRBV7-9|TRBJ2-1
TGTGCCAGCAGCTGGGCCACCGGCCCAACGTTCTTC
CASSWATGPTFF
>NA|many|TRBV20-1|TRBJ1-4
TGCAGTGCTAGAGATCCCGCTCCCCGGGATGAAAAACTGTTTTTT
CSARDPAPRDEKLFF
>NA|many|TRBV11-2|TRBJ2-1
TGTGCCAGCAGCTTAGATATGTTGAATGAGCAGTTCTTC
CASSLDMLNEQFF
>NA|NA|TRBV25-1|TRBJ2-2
TGTGCCAGCAGTCCCTCGGACTCCGACACCCGGGAGCTGTTTTTT
CASSPSDSDTRELFF
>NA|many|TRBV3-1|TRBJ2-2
TGTGCCAGCAGCCTACGGACAGTTGGAACCGGGGAGCTGTTTTTT
CASSLRTVGTGELFF
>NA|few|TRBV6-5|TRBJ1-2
TGTGCCAGCAGTTACTCGACAGCGCTTAATGGCTACACCTTC
CASSYSTALNGYTF
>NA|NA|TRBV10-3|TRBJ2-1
TGTGCCATCAGTGAGTCGAAGGCCGGCAATGAGCAGTTCTTC
CAISESKAGNEQFF
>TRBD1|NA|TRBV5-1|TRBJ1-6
TGCGCCAGCAGCCCCTACGACAGGGTGAATTCACCCCTCCACTTT
CASSPYDRVNSPLHF
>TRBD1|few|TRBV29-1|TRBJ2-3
TGCAGCGTAGCCGCCGGGACAGGGGGCGCAGATACGCAGTATTTT
CSVAAGTGGADTQYF
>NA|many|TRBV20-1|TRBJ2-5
TGCAGTGCTAGATCGCCCCGGGACCGCCTGCCTAGGGCCCAGTACTTC
CSARSPRDRLPRAQYF
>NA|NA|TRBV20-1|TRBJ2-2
TGCAGTGCTAGAGCCACGCAGGCCTGGAGCGGGGAGCTGTTTTTT
CSARATQAWSGELFF
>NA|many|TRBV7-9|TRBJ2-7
TGTGCCAGCAGCTTAGCTGGTTCCGCCGAGCAGTACTTC
CASSLAGSAEQYF
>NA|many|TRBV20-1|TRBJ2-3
TGCAGTGCGGAGGCTGGGGGGCCAGATACGCAGTATTTT
CSAEAGGPDTQYF
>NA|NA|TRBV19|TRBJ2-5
TGTGCCAGTAGTATCAGCGCCCCTCGCCAGGGGAGTAAGGTGACCCAGTACTTC
CASSISAPRQGSKVTQYF
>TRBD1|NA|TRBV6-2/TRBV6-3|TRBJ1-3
TGTGCCAGCAAGGGGACAGCAGTTTATGGAAACACCATATATTTT
CASKGTAVYGNTIYF
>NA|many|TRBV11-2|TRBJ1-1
TGTGCCAGCAGCGCATTTTTAGGGTCCACTGAAGCTTTCTTT
CASSAFLGSTEAFF
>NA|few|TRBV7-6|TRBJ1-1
TGTGCCAGCAGCTTCACGGGGAGCGCTGAAGCTTTCTTT
CASSFTGSAEAFF
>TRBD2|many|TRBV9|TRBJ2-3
TGTGCCAGCAGCCCCCGATCCTCACTAGCGGGAGTAATAGATACGCAGTATTTT
CASSPRSSLAGVIDTQYF
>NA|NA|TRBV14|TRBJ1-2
TGTGCCAGCAGCCACCCCAGGCAGGGTGACTATGGCTACACCTTC
CASSHPRQGDYGYTF
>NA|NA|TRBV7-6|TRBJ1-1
TGTGCCAGCAGCACTTCCGAGGTTGCTGAAGCTTTCTTT
CASSTSEVAEAFF
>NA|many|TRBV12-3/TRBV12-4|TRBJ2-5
TGTGCCAGCAGTTTCCCTCCCCCGGGCGGTGCGGACTCCCTCGGGGAGACCCAGTACTTC
CASSFPPPGGADSLGETQYF
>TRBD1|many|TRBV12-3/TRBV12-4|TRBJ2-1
TGTGCCAGCAGCCAAACCACAGGGGGCCTAGGAGGGTACAATGAGCAGTTCTTC
CASSQTTGGLGGYNEQFF
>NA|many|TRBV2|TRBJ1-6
TGTGCCAGCAGTGAGGGGCCAAGGGGTTCACCCCTCCACTTT
CASSEGPRGSPLHF
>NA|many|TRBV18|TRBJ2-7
TGTGCCAGCTCACCCCCGGGGTCCTACGAGCAGTACTTC
CASSPPGSYEQYF
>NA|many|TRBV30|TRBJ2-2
TGTGCCTGGAGTGAGGGTTCCGGGGAGCTGTTTTTT
CAWSEGSGELFF
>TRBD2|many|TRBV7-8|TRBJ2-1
TGTGCCAGCAGATTGTTAGCGGGGGGCATCAATGAGCAGTTCTTC
CASRLLAGGINEQFF
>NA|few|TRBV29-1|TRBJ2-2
TGCAGCGTTGATACGGGATGGGACACCGGGGAGCTGTTTTTT
CSVDTGWDTGELFF
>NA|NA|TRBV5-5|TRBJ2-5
TGTGCCAGCAGCTTGGCTAGCCGAGAGACCCCGTACTTC
CASSLASRETPYF
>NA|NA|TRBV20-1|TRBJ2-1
TGCAGTGCTCGGGACCAAACAAAGAATGAGCAGTTCTTC
CSARDQTKNEQFF
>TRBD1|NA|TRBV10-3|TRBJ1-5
TGTGCCATCAGTGAGTCGGGACAGGGACTAAATCAGCCCCAGCATTTT
CAISESGQGLNQPQHF
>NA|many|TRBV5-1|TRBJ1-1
TGCGCCAGCAGCTTACAGGGTTTTGTTGATAGCTCTGAAGCTTTCTTT
CASSLQGFVDSSEAFF
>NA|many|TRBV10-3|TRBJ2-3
TGTGCCATCAGTGAACGCGGAAACACAGATACGCAGTATTTT
CAISERGNTDTQYF
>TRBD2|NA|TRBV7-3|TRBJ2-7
TGTGCCAGCAGCCCCCCTAGCGGGAGATCTACCTACGAGCAGTACTTC
CASSPPSGRSTYEQYF
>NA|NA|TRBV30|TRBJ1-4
TGTGCCCGGTCCGGGAGGGAGGAAAAACTGTTTTTT
CARSGREEKLFF
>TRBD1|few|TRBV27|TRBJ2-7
TGTGCCAGCAGTTTAATGGGGACAGGGGTACAAGAGCAGTACTTC
CASSLMGTGVQEQYF
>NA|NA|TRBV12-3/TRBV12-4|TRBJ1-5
TGTGCCAGCAGTGTGTATTATAGCAATCAGCCCCAGCATTTT
CASSVYYSNQPQHF
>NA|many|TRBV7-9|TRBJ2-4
TGTGCCAGCAGCGGAGACATAGCCAAAAACATTCAGTACTTC
CASSGDIAKNIQYF
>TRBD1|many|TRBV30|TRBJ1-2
TGTGCCTGGAGTACAGGGGTTGGAGGCTACACCTTC
CAWSTGVGGYTF
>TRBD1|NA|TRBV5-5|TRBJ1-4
TGTGCCAGCAGCTCCGGGACAGGGGTGGAAAAACTGTTTTTT
CASSSGTGVEKLFF
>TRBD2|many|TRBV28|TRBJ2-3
TGTGCCAGCGGCCAAGGCGGCGGGGGTAGCACAGATACGCAGTATTTT
CASGQGGGGSTDTQYF
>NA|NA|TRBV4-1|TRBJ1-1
TGCGCCAGCAGCCAAGATCCCCTCTGGAACCCCACACCTAATACTGAAGCTTTCTTT
CASSQDPLWNPTPNTEAFF
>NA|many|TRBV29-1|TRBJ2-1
TGCGGAAGTGGGGTCCACAATGAGCAGTTCTTC
CGSGVHNEQFF
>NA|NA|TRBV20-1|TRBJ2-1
TGCAGTGCCAGGCGAGTGGCGGAAAATGAGCAGTTCTTC
CSARRVAENEQFF
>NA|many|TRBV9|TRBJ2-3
TGTGCCAGCAGCTCAAACGGGGGAAGCACAGATACGCAGTATTTT
CASSSNGGSTDTQYF
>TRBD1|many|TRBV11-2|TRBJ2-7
TGTGCCAGCAGCTCCTGGACAGGGCGGCCTTCGTCCGAGCAGTACTTC
CASSSWTGRPSSEQYF
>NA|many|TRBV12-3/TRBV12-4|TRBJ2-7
TGTGCCAGCAGTTTATACGAGGAGCAGTACTTC
CASSLYEEQYF
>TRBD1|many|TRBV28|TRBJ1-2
TGTGCCAGCAGCTCCCCGACAGGGAACTATGGCTACACCTTC
CASSSPTGNYGYTF
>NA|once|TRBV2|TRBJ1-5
TGTGCCAGCGGTGCGATTGGGGGTGGCAATCAGCCCCAGCATTTT
CASGAIGGGNQPQHF
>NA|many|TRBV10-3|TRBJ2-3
TGTGCCATCAGTGAGGGACAGCCAGATACGCAGTATTTT
CAISEGQPDTQYF